The 15 T cell receptor beta chains below come from one sample, sequenced in a study of T-cell memory formation after mild COVID-19. Via MiXCR, TCRdb re-called the 5' RACE reads, giving one row per CDR3 protein. The sample has fewer than 350,000 distinct CDR3 sequences, approximately 18% seen once. The material sequenced was PBMCs or a T cell subset sorted from them (not recorded which). The source of these receptors is a man aged 18 to 35 who had mild COVID-19 (a few samples of this study predate the infection). Cell type and time point are not known.

This clonotype was seen more than once but under ten times. The chain links TRBV5-1 to TRBJ1-1; D is perhaps TRBD1 (5 bases). V lost 0 bases and J 3 bases, leaving 12 bases between the germline ends. The CDR3 is 15 residues long. The germline CDR1 and CDR2 sequences are SGHRS and YFSETQ. The CDR3 region has the DNA TGCGCCAGCAGCTTGGCCCCGGGGCACGACACTGAAGCTTTCTTT. Translation: CASSLAPGHDTEAFF.

In its sample, this clonotype was seen many times. The rearrangement uses TRBV20-1 and TRBJ2-5, with 9 positions matching TRBD1. V dropped 3 bases and J dropped 5; count of bases not matched to a gene: 4. The V gene's germline CDR1 is DFQATT and CDR2 SNEGSKA (reference sequence). There are 13 residues in the CDR3. CDR3 in DNA: TGCAGTGCTAGGTGGGACAGGGATGAGACCCAGTACTTC. This sequence encodes CSARWDRDETQYF.

The genes are TRBV28 and TRBJ1-5; 9 bases align to TRBD1. CDR1 is MDHEN and CDR2 is SYDVKM in the germline V gene. The junction had 5 bases not matched to a gene; V was cut back by 6 bases and J by 5 bases. The CDR3 extends over 14 amino acids. The chain's CDR3 is CASRGQGVYQPQHF. CDR3 sequence (DNA): TGTGCCAGCAGGGGACAGGGTGTATATCAGCCCCAGCATTTT.

V is TRBV6-5 and J is TRBJ2-5; 7 bases match TRBD1. The CDR3 is 15 amino acids. Losses at the gene ends were 0 bases for V and 0 bases for J; bases not matched to a gene: 1. Per germline, CDR1 MNHEY and CDR2 SVGAGI. The CDR3 nucleotides read TGTGCCAGCAGTTACTCGACAGGGTACCAAGAGACCCAGTACTTC. The encoded protein is CASSYSTGYQETQYF.

The chain is built from TRBV5-1 and TRBJ2-2, with D perhaps TRBD2 (6 bases). CDR1 and CDR2 from the germline V gene are SGHRS and YFSETQ. Trimming took off 5 bases at V and 1 base at J, with 9 bases between the two ends. This CDR3 contains 14 residues. Here the CDR3 reads CASRDSGNTGELFF. As DNA, the CDR3 is TGCGCCAGCAGGGATAGCGGGAACACCGGGGAGCTGTTTTTT.

This clonotype was observed a handful of times. This chain links TRBV6-1 with TRBJ2-3; D perhaps matches TRBD1 (6 bases). The CDR3 contains 15 residues. Trimming left V 4 bases short and J 5 bases short, with 16 bases between. Germline V gene sequence: CDR1 MNHNS, CDR2 SASEGT. CDR3 coding DNA: TGTGCCAGCAGTGCGGCAGGGGCCAGGGGAGATACGCAGTATTTT. Protein product: CASSAAGARGDTQYF.

This clonotype was counted between two and nine times. The rearrangement links TRBV9 to TRBJ2-1, with D unresolved. The CDR3 is 13 amino acids. V lost 2 bases to trimming and J lost 6 bases, with 9 bases between them. Germline CDR1 reads SGDLS; CDR2 reads YYNGEE. The CDR3 DNA sequence: TGTGCCAGCAGCGTCGCAGGCCTCAATGAGCAGTTCTTC. Translating gives CASSVAGLNEQFF.

The J gene is TRBJ2-5, the V gene TRBV18, with D perhaps TRBD2 (6 bases). The germline V gene encodes CDR1 KGHSH and CDR2 LQKENI. The CDR3 runs to 14 residues. V lost 3 bases and J 5 bases, leaving 13 bases between the germline ends. The CDR3 coding sequence is TGTGCCAGCTCACCCGGCGGGGCCGGCGAGACCCAGTACTTC. Its protein is CASSPGGAGETQYF.

The chain uses TRBV7-9 and TRBJ2-2, with D perhaps matching TRBD2 (5 bases). With 5 bases removed from V and 7 bases from J, the gap between germline ends came to 17 bases. CDR3 size: 15 residues. Germline loops: CDR1 SEHNR, CDR2 FQNEAQ (reference sequence). CDR3 coding DNA: TGTGCCAGCAGCCCTAGCTCCCTAGCCGGCGGGGAGCTGTTTTTT. This encodes CASSPSSLAGGELFF.

The chain links TRBV5-1 to TRBJ2-3; 8 bases are a match to TRBD2. Germline V gene sequence: CDR1 SGHRS, CDR2 YFSETQ. This CDR3 comprises 16 residues. Trimming at V came to 2 bases and at J to 4 bases, leaving 9 bases not matched to a gene. The CDR3 here is CASSFLSGAQSDTQYF. The CDR3 DNA reads TGCGCCAGCAGCTTTCTTAGCGGGGCCCAGTCAGATACGCAGTATTTT.

This clonotype was counted between two and nine times. The genes are TRBV7-2 and TRBJ1-6, with 7 bases that match TRBD1. After removal of 3 bases from V and 7 bases from J, the junction contained 3 bases not matched to a gene. CDR1 is SGHTA and CDR2 is FQGNSA in the germline V gene. This CDR3 comprises 14 residues. The CDR3 sequence is CASSFKQGNSPLHF. CDR3 in DNA: TGTGCCAGCAGCTTTAAACAGGGGAATTCACCCCTCCACTTT.

There are many counts of this clonotype. This sequence joins TRBV5-4 and TRBJ1-2; D perhaps matches TRBD1 (6 bases). With 4 bases removed from V and 10 bases from J, the gap between germline ends came to 11 bases. CDR1 SGHNT and CDR2 YYREEE come from the germline V gene (reference sequence). The CDR3 length is 11 residues. CDR3 sequence (DNA): TGTGCCAGCAGCGCCACAGGGTACTACACCTTC. It translates to CASSATGYYTF.

This clonotype occurred many times. This chain joins TRBV7-8 and TRBJ2-5; 7 positions agree with TRBD2. V lost 1 base, J lost 5 bases, and 4 bases stayed unmatched. Germline CDR1 reads SGHVS; CDR2 reads FQNEAQ. This CDR3 is built from 14 residues. CDR3 sequence: CASSLVGGMETQYF. The CDR3 DNA follows: TGTGCCAGCAGCTTAGTGGGGGGGATGGAGACCCAGTACTTC.

The chain combines TRBV4-2 with TRBJ1-1, with 7 bases matching TRBD1. Germline values: CDR1 LGHNA, CDR2 YNFKEQ. This CDR3 has 15 amino acids. The junction had 10 bases not matched to a gene; V was cut back by 6 bases and J by 3 bases. CDR3 DNA: TGTGCCAGCAGGTCCCCGGAACAGGGGCACACTGAAGCTTTCTTT. This sequence encodes CASRSPEQGHTEAFF.

This chain uses TRBV6-2 or TRBV6-3 with TRBJ2-2, with 11 bases fitting TRBD1. Trimming at V came to 6 bases and at J to 3 bases, leaving 15 bases not matched to a gene. Germline V gene data show CDR1 as MNHEY and CDR2 as SVGEGT. The CDR3 has 19 amino acids. The CDR3 protein is CASRPGTGGFSRYTGELFF. The CDR3 nucleotides are TGTGCCAGCAGGCCCGGGACAGGGGGATTTTCCCGATACACCGGGGAGCTGTTTTTT.